This TCR beta chain was documented in a study of blood T cell repertoires in COVID-19. For the study at large: The origin of the acute and convalescent COVID-19 samples was the United States, Italy and Spain.

Under the authors' procedure: Estimated nucleated cell counts came from reference gene primer amplification. Produced via immunoSEQ multiplex PCR; TCRdb's table is partial and in-frame only. V and J calls and clone size come straight from that table; D and trimming were deduced from the DNA. This table has hundreds of thousands of clones, 85% to 90% appearing once. Trimming removed 4 bases at V and 8 bases at J, with 12 bases between. From germline, CDR1 is SGHNT and CDR2 YYREEE (reference sequence). This CDR3 spans 12 amino acids. This clone was counted once. The receptor was derived from a woman aged 45 to 65 with COVID-19, enrolled during active disease. The chain couples TRBV5-4 to TRBJ1-2; D remains ambiguous. Specimen: peripheral blood. The CDR3 DNA is TGTGCCAGCAGCAAACTTTCCCTAGGCTACACCTTC. Protein sequence: CASSKLSLGYTF.